A single sample gave rise to the 19 T cell receptor beta chains below, sequenced in a study of blood T cell repertoires in COVID-19. Produced via immunoSEQ multiplex PCR; TCRdb's table is partial and in-frame only. Of around 400,000 clones in the sample, around nine tenths were seen once. The sequencing input was PBMCs or T cells enriched from blood (not recorded which). These receptor sequences come from a young woman who had been exposed to COVID-19.

This chain links TRBV9 with TRBJ2-3; 9 nucleotides agree with TRBD2. Unmatched junction bases numbered 5, after V lost 3 bases and J lost 3 bases. Germline CDR1 is SGDLS and CDR2 is YYNGEE. The CDR3 runs 15 residues. CDR3 sequence: CASSGGTSKTDTQYF. CDR3 nucleotide sequence: TGTGCCAGCAGCGGAGGGACTAGCAAAACAGATACGCAGTATTTT.

This sequence joins TRBV30 and TRBJ1-2, with 7 bases that match TRBD1. The CDR3 is 14 residues long. Germline loops: CDR1 GTSNPN, CDR2 SVGIG (reference sequence). The trim removed 5 bases at V and 2 bases at J, leaving 8 bases unmatched. The CDR3 loop reads CAWGRQTGNYGYTF. Written as DNA, the CDR3 is TGTGCCTGGGGCAGGCAGACAGGGAACTATGGCTACACCTTC.

This chain links TRBV10-2 with TRBJ1-2, with D unresolved. V was cut by 0 bases and J by 4 bases, with 12 bases left in between. Germline assignment: CDR1 WSHSY and CDR2 SAAADI. CDR3 size: 15 residues. The CDR3 is CASSESMAGIYGYTF. In DNA form, the CDR3 reads TGCGCCAGCAGTGAGTCTATGGCGGGGATCTATGGCTACACCTTC.

This clone was seen once. A junction end diverges from the germline sequence, so it may reflect a read error. The genes are TRBV3-1 (or the pseudogene TRBV3-2) and TRBJ1-1; TRBD1 is a possible D gene (5 bases). This CDR3 spans 11 amino acids. Germline V gene lookup returns CDR1 LGHDT and CDR2 YNNKEL (reference sequence). CDR3 loop: CASSQARDTSF. The CDR3 nucleotides are TGTGCCAGCAGCCAAGCCAGGGATACCTCGTTT.

This clone has just one count. DNA for the CDR3: TGTGCCATCAGTGACCGGGGGGCAGGCACCGGGGAGCTGTTTTTT. Amino acid sequence: CAISDRGAGTGELFF. The chain couples TRBV10-3 to TRBJ2-2; a weak D match, TRBD2 (7 bases). V gave up 3 bases and J gave up 4 bases, with 12 bases separating them. From germline, CDR1 is ENHRY and CDR2 SYGVKD. The CDR3 loop spans 15 amino acids.

This chain joins TRBV7-6 and TRBJ1-1; possible D gene TRBD1, 5 bases. Germline lookup yields CDR1 SGHVS and CDR2 FNYEAQ. CDR3 length: 15 amino acids. Deletions cut 6 bases from V and 0 bases from J, with 14 bases between. The CDR3 DNA reads as TGTGCCAGCAGTCGGGGGGGTCCAATGAACACTGAAGCTTTCTTT. The encoded protein is CASSRGGPMNTEAFF.

This clone has just a few counts. The chain links TRBV7-9 to TRBJ1-1; D gene uncertain. CDR3 length: 14 residues. V lost 3 bases and J 0 bases, leaving 8 bases between the germline ends. CDR1 and CDR2 (germline): SEHNR, FQNEAQ (reference sequence). The CDR3 DNA reads as TGTGCCAGCAGCTTGTTTAATATGAACACTGAAGCTTTCTTT. Translating it yields CASSLFNMNTEAFF.

This clone has just a few counts. The rearrangement uses TRBV6-5 and TRBJ1-2; weak D call: TRBD1 (6 bases). The CDR3 runs to 13 residues. Germline assignment: CDR1 MNHEY and CDR2 SVGAGI. Trimming cost V 6 bases and J 7 bases, with 15 bases left between them. The CDR3 loop reads CASRKQGSGGYTF. CDR3 DNA sequence: TGTGCCAGCAGAAAACAGGGTAGTGGTGGCTACACCTTC.

This clone showed up just a few times. The chain carries TRBV4-3 and TRBJ2-1; 8 bases are shared with TRBD1. Germline CDR1 LGHNA, CDR2 YSLEER. The ends lost 3 bases at V and 4 bases at J; junction bases unmatched: 2. This CDR3 region has 14 residues. DNA of the CDR3: TGCGCCAGCAGCCAGGGACAGGTGTACAATGAGCAGTTCTTC. Translation gives CASSQGQVYNEQFF.

In DNA form, the CDR3 reads TGTGCCATCAGCGTAGCGGGGGGGGACACCGGGGAGCTGTTTTTT. Translation gives CAISVAGGDTGELFF. The V call is TRBV10-3, the J call TRBJ2-2; TRBD2 matches at 11 bases. The germline V gene has CDR1 ENHRY and CDR2 SYGVKD. V shed 6 bases and J 3 bases; nucleotides not matched to a gene: 3. This CDR3 is 15 amino acids long.

This chain connects TRBV28 to TRBJ1-3; D might be TRBD1 (6 bases). The CDR3 has 15 amino acids. Germline V gene lookup returns CDR1 MDHEN and CDR2 SYDVKM. V gave up 3 bases and J gave up 2 bases, with 11 bases separating them. The DNA of the CDR3 is TGTGCCAGCAGTTTGGGGGCAGTCGCTGGAAACACCATATATTTT. Translation: CASSLGAVAGNTIYF.

The V gene is TRBV7-2, the J gene TRBJ1-2; D gene unclear. The V end lost 5 bases, the J end lost 1 base, and 14 bases lay between the germline ends. Per germline, CDR1 SGHTA and CDR2 FQGNSA. The CDR3 spans 15 residues. CDR3 coding DNA: TGTGCCAGCAGCCCAGGACTGGGAGTTAACTATGGCTACACCTTC. Translated, it gives CASSPGLGVNYGYTF.

The CDR3 DNA follows: TGTGCCAGCAGGAAGGTTACAGGGGGTTCCGAGCAGTACTTC. It codes for CASRKVTGGSEQYF. The V and J genes are TRBV6-6 and TRBJ2-7; 8 positions agree with TRBD1. This CDR3 region has 14 residues. Germline CDR1 and CDR2: MNHNY and SVGAGI (reference sequence). J was trimmed by 6 bases and V by 6 bases; bases with no gene match: 10.

The chain combines TRBV29-1 with TRBJ2-1; 11 bases agree with TRBD2. V shed 4 bases and J 0 bases; nucleotides not matched to a gene: 5. This CDR3 region has 16 residues. The germline V gene encodes CDR1 SQVTM and CDR2 ANQGSEA. CDR3 in amino acids: CSVASGGTSSYNEQFF. The CDR3 nucleotides read TGCAGCGTTGCTAGCGGGGGGACTAGCTCCTACAATGAGCAGTTCTTC.

This chain uses TRBV30 with TRBJ2-3; perhaps TRBD2 as D (6 bases). This CDR3 contains 12 residues. Trimming pared 3 bases from V and 4 bases from J, leaving 8 bases between. Germline CDR1 and CDR2: GTSNPN and SVGIG (reference sequence). The CDR3 region is CAWSRGSDTQYF. In nucleotides, the CDR3 is TGTGCCTGGAGCCGGGGGTCAGATACGCAGTATTTT.

This clone was counted a few times. This rearrangement joins TRBV12-3 or TRBV12-4 to TRBJ1-1; tentatively, D is TRBD1 (5 bases). There are 13 residues in the CDR3. Trimming took off 5 bases at V and 6 bases at J, with 13 bases between the two ends. The CDR3 coding sequence is TGTGCCAGCAGTGGGACTGGGGCTCCTGAAGCTTTCTTT. Residues: CASSGTGAPEAFF.

The chain joins TRBV21-1 to TRBJ1-5. TRBV21-1 is marked as a pseudogene. This CDR3 has 12 residues. For the CDR3, the DNA is TGTGCCAGCACCCCGCGGGATCAGCCCCAGCATTTT. It yields the protein CASTPRDQPQHF.

In nucleotides, the CDR3 is TGTGCCGCATACCCCCTAGCGGGGGGCGTGGCGGGTCTTTACTACGAGCAGTACTTC. Amino acids: CAAYPLAGGVAGLYYEQYF. The chain carries TRBV28 and TRBJ2-7; 11 bases map to TRBD2. The CDR3 is made up of 19 amino acids. The V segment lost 11 bases and the J segment 3 bases; nucleotides outside the gene matches: 24. Germline CDR1 is MDHEN and CDR2 is SYDVKM.

This clone was seen a single time. The chain links TRBV27 to TRBJ2-7; the match to TRBD2 covers 7 bases. The trim removed 3 bases at V and 0 bases at J, leaving 5 bases unmatched. Germline V gives CDR1 MNHEY, CDR2 SMNVEV (reference sequence). The CDR3 is 15 residues long. The CDR3 nucleotides read TGTGCCAGCAGTTTCAGTCTAGCGGCCTCCTACGAGCAGTACTTC. This gives the protein CASSFSLAASYEQYF.